This T cell receptor beta chain was documented in a study of radiotherapy plus CTLA-4 blockade in lung cancer. Overall study: Across the patients, objective responses occurred in 18%, and disease control in just over 30%.

Unmatched junction bases numbered 2, after V lost 6 bases and J lost 3 bases. In germline, CDR1 is LGHNT, CDR2 FRNRAP. There are 12 residues in the CDR3. Libraries were prepared by immunoSEQ multiplex PCR; TCRdb keeps only in-frame clonotypes and omits some of them. The sample has more than 75,000 clones, 60% to 80% seen once. This clone was counted once. The target antigen is unknown. Study-wide findings and caveats: TCR clones from tumors expanded in blood after radiotherapy plus ipilimumab. Response, reportedly, was best predicted by interferon-beta along with early blood T cell clone dynamics.

Sequenced here: peripheral blood, sampled from a patient treated with radiotherapy plus ipilimumab. V usage is TRBV12-5 and J usage is TRBJ2-7, with 7 bases fitting TRBD1. The clonotype was recovered from a human donor with non-small cell lung cancer that progressed on radiotherapy plus ipilimumab. The CDR3 loop is CASGPGGYEQYF. For the CDR3, the DNA is TGTGCTAGTGGACCAGGGGGCTACGAGCAGTACTTC.